The 26 T cell receptor beta chains reported below all come from one sample, sequenced in a study of vaccination and CD4 T cells after COVID-19. Oncomine TCR Beta short-read sequencing was applied to DNA from cultured CD4+ T cells. TCRdb reprocessed the PCR reads via MiXCR and lists one record per CDR3 protein. Found here are 20,000 to 25,000 distinct CDR3 sequences, about 59% of them singletons; the top ten hold around 5.9%. The treatment denotes: roughly nine-day PBMC culture with coronavirus spike peptide pools or control peptides (ViraFEST assay). What these receptors recognize is not known. The sequencing input was CD4+ T cells from blood, cultured in vitro. The source of these receptors is a human donor who had recovered from COVID-19.

The genes are TRBV19 and TRBJ1-2; D is uncertain. Trimming took off 5 bases at V and 5 bases at J, with 18 bases between the two ends. CDR3 length equals 15 residues. Germline CDR1 reads LNHDA; CDR2 reads SQIVND (reference sequence). The CDR3 bases are TGTGCCAGTAGTCATCGGCAAAGGGTAGATTATGGCTACACCTTC. Translated, it gives CASSHRQRVDYGYTF.

The chain carries TRBV7-9 and TRBJ2-4; D unclear. The CDR3 is 17 residues long. The V gene lost 4 bases and the J gene lost 0 bases, with 16 bases spanning the gap. Germline-derived CDR1 and CDR2 are SEHNR and FQNEAQ (reference sequence). As DNA, the CDR3 is TGTGCCAGCAGCTCGTGGCAGTTCAAGTTAGCCAAAAACATTCAGTACTTC. It encodes CASSSWQFKLAKNIQYF.

The sample holds a few counts of this clonotype. The CDR3 here is CASSGRANTEAFF. The DNA for the CDR3 is TGTGCCAGCAGTGGTAGGGCGAACACTGAAGCTTTCTTT. The chain couples TRBV6-1 to TRBJ1-1; no firm D call. V was shortened by 4 bases and J by 1 base, with 7 bases between the two germline ends. Germline V gives CDR1 MNHNS, CDR2 SASEGT. This CDR3 is 13 amino acids long.

This chain links TRBV20-1 with TRBJ1-6; D gene unclear. The V end was cut by 1 base, the J end by 8 bases, with 9 bases between. The CDR3 spans 13 residues. Germline V gene lookup returns CDR1 DFQATT and CDR2 SNEGSKA (reference sequence). The CDR3 is CSARGGFDSPLHF. In DNA form, the CDR3 reads TGCAGTGCTAGAGGGGGTTTCGATTCACCCCTCCACTTT.

The count of this clonotype is one. CDR3 residues: CASSLLGRGGGFGYTF. CDR3 in DNA: TGTGCCAGCAGTTTATTGGGGAGGGGAGGAGGGTTTGGCTACACCTTC. V gene TRBV28 combines with J gene TRBJ1-2; D might be TRBD1 (5 bases). V shed 1 base and J shed 7 bases, with 19 bases lying between them. Germline V gene lookup returns CDR1 MDHEN and CDR2 SYDVKM. This CDR3 is built from 16 residues.

This clonotype was seen only a few times. The rearrangement joins TRBV6-1 to TRBJ1-2; D not certain. The CDR3 has 14 amino acids. V dropped 6 bases and J dropped 4 bases, with 15 bases sitting between them. Germline CDR1 MNHNS, CDR2 SASEGT. The CDR3 region has the DNA TGTGCCAGCAGCCGCGGGTCCTTCGGCTATGGCTACACCTTC. Translating it yields CASSRGSFGYGYTF.

The sample holds a few counts of this clonotype. One end of the junction varies from germline; a read error may be responsible. V gene TRBV6-5 combines with J gene TRBJ1-2; 10 nucleotides align to TRBD1. The CDR3 runs to 15 residues. Germline assignment: CDR1 MNHEY and CDR2 SVGAGI. The DNA for the CDR3 is TGTGCCAGCAGTAACTCCTGGACAGGGGGCTATGGCTACACCTTC. Protein: CASSNSWTGGYGYTF.

The chain employs TRBV20-1 and TRBJ2-3, with 9 bases aligning to TRBD2. The CDR3 is 15 amino acids. Germline CDR1 DFQATT, CDR2 SNEGSKA (reference sequence). Germline trimming cut 3 bases from V and 2 bases from J; bases unmatched to any gene: 6. The CDR3 nucleotides read TGCAGTGCTAGGAAGTCTAGCGGGGACACAGATACGCAGTATTTT. It specifies CSARKSSGDTDTQYF.

The chain couples TRBV6-1 to TRBJ1-2; perhaps TRBD1 as D (6 bases). Germline-derived CDR1 and CDR2 are MNHNS and SASEGT. The CDR3 contains 15 residues. V lost 11 bases, J lost 0 bases, and 19 bases lay in between. CDR3 bases: TGTGCCGGGCAACCGGGGGGCCCGTCTAACTATGGCTACACCTTC. This sequence encodes CAGQPGGPSNYGYTF.

This chain uses TRBV20-1 with TRBJ2-3; the D call may be TRBD1 or TRBD2 (6 bases each). The CDR3 sequence is 15 residues long. V gave up 1 base and J gave up 0 bases, with 11 bases separating them. CDR1 and CDR2 (germline): DFQATT, SNEGSKA (reference sequence). CDR3 nucleotides: TGCAGTGCTAGAGCGGGGGCCTCTAGCACAGATACGCAGTATTTT. As protein: CSARAGASSTDTQYF.

The chain combines TRBV12-3 or TRBV12-4 with TRBJ1-2; D is unresolved. The CDR3 spans 14 residues. The V end was cut by 5 bases, the J end by 4 bases, with 14 bases between. CDR3 in DNA: TGTGCCAGCAGTCCTCAGACACTATCCTATGGCTACACCTTC. Translation: CASSPQTLSYGYTF.

The V call is TRBV29-1, the J call TRBJ2-5; perhaps TRBD1 as D (6 bases). The CDR3 has 12 residues. The germline V and J ends were trimmed by 6 bases and 4 bases, with 12 bases remaining between them. The germline CDR1 and CDR2 sequences are SQVTM and ANQGSEA. The CDR3 here is CSVAGGGETQYF. The CDR3 DNA reads TGCAGCGTCGCTGGGGGCGGAGAGACCCAGTACTTC.

This rearrangement joins TRBV20-1 to TRBJ2-5; 8 nucleotides agree with TRBD2. The J segment lost 3 bases and the V segment lost 4 bases, leaving 7 bases of the junction unmatched. This CDR3 region has 14 residues. Per the germline V gene, CDR1 is DFQATT and CDR2 is SNEGSKA (reference sequence). The CDR3 loop is CSATGLAREETQYF. Written as DNA, the CDR3 is TGCAGTGCTACCGGACTAGCAAGGGAAGAGACCCAGTACTTC.

This clonotype occurred a few times. This chain joins TRBV6-5 and TRBJ2-1; TRBD1 matches 12 bases. The CDR3 extends over 15 amino acids. V shed 1 base and J 12 bases; nucleotides not matched to a gene: 7. The V gene's germline CDR1 is MNHEY and CDR2 SVGAGI. The CDR3 loop reads CASSYWDRGLSGQFF. CDR3 DNA sequence: TGTGCCAGCAGTTACTGGGACAGGGGGCTATCAGGGCAGTTCTTC.

The chain couples TRBV5-1 to TRBJ2-7; 9 bases are a match to TRBD2. V trimming: 2 bases; J trimming: 5 bases; junction bases outside the gene matches: 8. The CDR3 loop spans 15 amino acids. Germline V gene sequence: CDR1 SGHRS, CDR2 YFSETQ. This chain's CDR3 is CASSLYLGGRDEQYF. CDR3 in DNA: TGCGCCAGCAGCTTATACTTAGGCGGGAGGGACGAGCAGTACTTC.

This clonotype was recorded a few times. The chain combines TRBV27 with TRBJ2-2; tentatively, D is TRBD2 (5 bases). The CDR3 totals 13 residues. Between the trimmed V and J ends, which lost 6 bases and 10 bases, there was a span of 15 bases. CDR1 is MNHEY, CDR2 SMNVEV, per germline (reference sequence). CDR3 amino acids: CASSSLSGLELFF. In nucleotides, the CDR3 is TGTGCCAGCAGCTCCTTATCGGGATTGGAGCTGTTTTTT.

The V and J genes are TRBV7-6 and TRBJ2-7; 7 nucleotides line up with TRBD1. Germline CDR1 is SGHVS and CDR2 is FNYEAQ. V lost 5 bases to trimming and J lost 13 bases; unmatched junction nucleotides: 17. The CDR3 runs to 14 residues. CDR3 in DNA: TGTGCCAGCAGCCTAACGGGACAGAGTTACGAGATATACTTC. Encoded protein: CASSLTGQSYEIYF.

The V gene is TRBV6-2 or TRBV6-3, the J gene TRBJ2-2, with D possibly being TRBD1 (5 bases). The V gene's germline CDR1 is MNHEY and CDR2 SVGEGT. V was pared by 8 bases and J by 0 bases, with 10 bases between. This CDR3 has 14 residues. CDR3 sequence reads: CASEKDTNTGELFF. Written as DNA, the CDR3 is TGTGCCAGCGAAAAGGACACGAACACCGGGGAGCTGTTTTTT.

This chain connects TRBV30 to TRBJ1-5; D uncertain. CDR1 and CDR2 from the germline V gene are GTSNPN and SVGIG (reference sequence). The CDR3 runs to 13 residues. V gave up 2 bases and J gave up 6 bases, with 11 bases separating them. CDR3 in amino acids: CAWSYRAAQPQHF. The CDR3 DNA reads TGTGCCTGGAGTTATCGGGCAGCTCAGCCCCAGCATTTT.

The V gene is TRBV20-1, the J gene TRBJ2-5; D tentatively reads TRBD1 or TRBD2 (6 bases each). The CDR3 consists of 14 residues. The V end was cut by 6 bases, the J end by 4 bases, with 18 bases between. CDR1 is DFQATT, CDR2 SNEGSKA, per germline (reference sequence). DNA of the CDR3: TGCAGTGCAGGAGGTCAGGGGAGGCCAGAGACCCAGTACTTC. Translated, it gives CSAGGQGRPETQYF.

V gene TRBV4-3 combines with J gene TRBJ2-5, with a tentative D call TRBD2 (6 bases). This CDR3 comprises 15 residues. The V gene lost 0 bases and the J gene lost 4 bases, with 12 bases spanning the gap. CDR1 LGHNA and CDR2 YSLEER come from the germline V gene. In nucleotides, the CDR3 is TGCGCCAGCAGCCAAGATATGGGGGGAGGAGAGACCCAGTACTTC. Protein sequence: CASSQDMGGGETQYF.

J is TRBJ2-7 and V is TRBV20-1; 9 bases agree with TRBD2. The CDR3 runs 14 residues. Germline CDR1 is DFQATT and CDR2 is SNEGSKA (reference sequence). V was pared by 3 bases and J by 3 bases, with 6 bases of the junction left unmatched. CDR3: CSARTSGRNYEQYF. The CDR3 DNA is TGCAGTGCTAGGACTAGCGGACGTAACTACGAGCAGTACTTC.

This clonotype was detected only a few times. The genes are TRBV20-1 and TRBJ1-1; weak D call: TRBD1 (6 bases). The germline gives CDR1 DFQATT, CDR2 SNEGSKA (reference sequence). V lost 7 bases and J 3 bases, leaving 24 bases between the germline ends. This CDR3 contains 16 residues. The CDR3: CSGQVAGGRRHTEAFF. CDR3 sequence (DNA): TGCAGTGGTCAAGTTGCGGGGGGCAGGCGGCACACTGAAGCTTTCTTT.

V is TRBV20-1 and J is TRBJ1-1; possibly TRBD1 for D (5 bases). The V end was cut by 1 base, the J end by 4 bases, with 13 bases between. This CDR3 contains 14 residues. CDR1 is DFQATT, CDR2 SNEGSKA, per germline (reference sequence). CDR3 nucleotides: TGCAGTGCTAGAGGTGGGACTAAGGGCACTGAAGCTTTCTTT. Translating it yields CSARGGTKGTEAFF.

This clonotype was detected only a few times. The rearrangement uses TRBV2 and TRBJ1-4; D is unresolved. The germline V gene has CDR1 SNHLY and CDR2 FYNNEI. The CDR3 is 16 amino acids. V dropped 7 bases and J dropped 8 bases, with 23 bases sitting between them. The DNA of the CDR3 is TGTGCCAGCACCACGGGTAGGGCCCAAACTGGGGAAAAACTGTTTTTT. Its translation is CASTTGRAQTGEKLFF. The variable domain in full, completed from reference TRBV2 and TRBJ1-4, reads EPEVTQTPSHQVTQMGQEVILRCVPISNHLYFYWYRQILGQKVEFLVSFYNNEISEKSEIFDDQFSVERPDGSNFTLKIRSTKLEDSAMYFCASTTGRAQTGEKLFFGSGTQLSVL.

The gene calls are TRBV2 and TRBJ1-1, with TRBD1 identical over 7 bases. Germline CDR1 is SNHLY and CDR2 is FYNNEI. V shed 2 bases and J 1 base; nucleotides not matched to a gene: 4. This CDR3 is 15 amino acids long. CDR3: CASSERGTANTEAFF. The CDR3 region has the DNA TGTGCCAGCAGTGAACGGGGGACAGCGAACACTGAAGCTTTCTTT.